Each of the 14 T cell receptor beta chains below was sequenced from the same sample in a study of T cell responses to AZD1222 COVID-19 vaccine. Profiled with immunoSEQ multiplex PCR; TCRdb holds only in-frame clones, not every one. This table holds some 110,000 clones, 88% found once. The sequencing used peripheral blood, collected on day 0 of AZD1222 vaccination. The receptors stem from an adult in good health.

The sample holds one count of this clone. The genes are TRBV9 and TRBJ1-4; D not resolved. Per the germline V gene, CDR1 is SGDLS and CDR2 is YYNGEE. Trimming pared 2 bases from V and 5 bases from J, leaving 13 bases between. CDR3 length: 15 amino acids. CDR3 sequence (DNA): TGTGCCAGCAGCGTCATGGCCATAGGCAATGAAAAACTGTTTTTT. Residues: CASSVMAIGNEKLFF.

With regard to this clone: The limits of the CDR3 on the DNA are not certain, so only TCRdb's listed CDR3 is given. V is TRBV5-1 and J is TRBJ1-3. CDR1 and CDR2 from the germline V gene are SGHRS and YFSETQ. The CDR3 spans 16 amino acids, including both terminal residues. The CDR3 protein is CASSLFGPGSGNTIYF.

This chain links TRBV10-3 with TRBJ2-3; 7 bases fit TRBD2. The CDR3 consists of 12 residues. J was trimmed by 5 bases and V by 6 bases; bases with no gene match: 2. Germline CDR1 ENHRY, CDR2 SYGVKD. The CDR3 DNA follows: TGTGCCATCAGGGGGGAGGGAGATACGCAGTATTTT. As protein: CAIRGEGDTQYF.

The chain combines TRBV29-1 with TRBJ1-3, with D uncertain. The germline V gene has CDR1 SQVTM and CDR2 ANQGSEA. This CDR3 comprises 13 residues. Trimming took 6 bases from V and 0 from J, leaving 9 bases between them. The CDR3 bases are TGCAGCGTCGCCCAAAGCTCTGGAAACACCATATATTTT. It specifies CSVAQSSGNTIYF.

The genes are TRBV27 and TRBJ1-5; D remains unclear. This CDR3 spans 13 amino acids. The germline V and J ends were trimmed by 5 bases and 4 bases, with 9 bases remaining between them. Germline V lookup: CDR1 MNHEY, CDR2 SMNVEV (reference sequence). The CDR3 loop is CASSRTGNQPQHF. DNA for the CDR3: TGTGCCAGCAGTAGAACCGGTAATCAGCCCCAGCATTTT.

This rearrangement joins TRBV15 to TRBJ1-3; D possibly corresponds to TRBD1 (6 bases). Germline V lookup: CDR1 LNHNV, CDR2 YYDKDF (reference sequence). The CDR3 is 16 amino acids. V was pared by 0 bases and J by 4 bases, with 13 bases between. The CDR3 nucleotides read TGTGCCACCAGCAGAGATCTTGCAGGGGACGGAAACACCATATATTTT. Its protein product is CATSRDLAGDGNTIYF.

The chain has TRBV5-1 and TRBJ2-3; TRBD1 is a possible D gene (5 bases). The CDR3 sequence is 14 residues long. Germline CDR1 reads SGHRS; CDR2 reads YFSETQ. The V and J ends lost 0 bases and 6 bases respectively, with 11 bases between them. The CDR3 sequence is CASSLVQGYDTQYF. CDR3 sequence (DNA): TGCGCCAGCAGCTTGGTTCAGGGATACGATACGCAGTATTTT. Using reference TRBV5-1 and TRBJ2-3 for the parts outside the CDR3, the full variable domain is KAGVTQTPRYLIKTRGQQVTLSCSPISGHRSVSWYQQTPGQGLQFLFEYFSETQRNKGNFPGRFSGRQFSNSRSEMNVSTLELGDSALYLCASSLVQGYDTQYFGPGTRLTVL.

V is TRBV5-1 and J is TRBJ1-2; 8 nucleotides align to TRBD1. With V trimmed by 3 bases and J by 1 base, 2 bases remained unmatched. The CDR3 totals 14 residues. Per germline, CDR1 SGHRS and CDR2 YFSETQ. CDR3 sequence: CASSSQGGNYGYTF. DNA for the CDR3: TGCGCCAGCAGCTCACAGGGGGGTAACTATGGCTACACCTTC.

The CDR3 loop is CASSFGPNTEAFF. In DNA, the CDR3 is TGTGCCAGCAGCTTTGGACCGAACACTGAAGCTTTCTTT. The V gene is TRBV5-5, the J gene TRBJ1-1; D gene unclear. The germline V gene encodes CDR1 SGHKS and CDR2 YYEKEE (reference sequence). This CDR3 region has 13 residues. V shed 2 bases and J shed 1 base, with 6 bases lying between them.

This clone is a singleton in its sample. This chain links TRBV7-3 with TRBJ1-1; perhaps TRBD1 as D (5 bases). Germline V gene data show CDR1 as SGHTA and CDR2 as FQGTGA. V lost 5 bases, J lost 1 base, and 20 bases lay in between. The CDR3 is 17 residues long. The CDR3 protein is CASSVSPGTGGNTEAFF. CDR3 nucleotide sequence: TGTGCCAGCAGCGTGTCACCCGGGACTGGGGGGAACACTGAAGCTTTCTTT.

The gene calls are TRBV5-5 and TRBJ2-7, with D unresolved. The V end lost 2 bases, the J end lost 5 bases, and 8 bases lay between the germline ends. CDR1 SGHKS and CDR2 YYEKEE come from the germline V gene (reference sequence). This CDR3 contains 12 residues. CDR3 amino acids: CASSFKDHEQYF. DNA for the CDR3: TGTGCCAGCAGCTTTAAGGACCACGAGCAGTACTTC.

The V gene is TRBV6-5, the J gene TRBJ2-2; TRBD1 might be the D (6 bases). Germline CDR1 is MNHEY and CDR2 is SVGAGI. V was cut by 6 bases and J by 3 bases, with 14 bases left in between. The CDR3 extends over 15 amino acids. Here the CDR3 reads CASRPGTYDTGELFF. Written as DNA, the CDR3 is TGTGCCAGCAGGCCCGGGACATATGACACCGGGGAGCTGTTTTTT.

The rearrangement joins TRBV6-5 to TRBJ2-2, with D unclear. Deletions cut 4 bases from V and 7 bases from J, with 7 bases between. Germline V gene lookup returns CDR1 MNHEY and CDR2 SVGAGI. The CDR3 runs to 12 residues. The DNA of the CDR3 is TGTGCCAGCAGTTCTTACAGCGGGGAGCTGTTTTTT. Translated: CASSSYSGELFF.

The J gene is TRBJ1-4, the V gene TRBV11-3; maybe TRBD1 (5 bases). Trimming stripped 4 bases from V and 0 bases from J, with 6 bases between. Per the germline V gene, CDR1 is SGHNT and CDR2 is YENEEA. The CDR3 is 14 residues long. CDR3 region: CASSSTATNEKLFF. DNA for the CDR3: TGTGCCAGCAGCTCGACAGCAACTAATGAAAAACTGTTTTTT.